A single sample is the source of the 27 T cell receptor beta chains below, sequenced in a study of cytomegalovirus exposure and HLA in healthy donors. Profiling relied on immunoSEQ multiplex PCR, and the TCRdb table lists in-frame clones only, not all of them. The table shows about 130,000 clones, with 89% occurring only once. What was sequenced was PBMCs. These receptors came from a woman younger than 35 in good health and CMV-seronegative.

This chain joins TRBV7-6 and TRBJ2-1, with 8 positions matching TRBD1. The CDR3 loop spans 15 amino acids. Germline trimming cut 5 bases from V and 7 bases from J; bases unmatched to any gene: 10. CDR1 and CDR2 from the germline V gene are SGHVS and FNYEAQ. DNA of the CDR3: TGTGCCAGCAGCCCTACAGGGGGGTGGTTGAATGAGCAGTTCTTC. The encoded protein is CASSPTGGWLNEQFF.

The V call is TRBV6-6, the J call TRBJ2-3, with 9 bases lining up with TRBD1. Germline CDR1 and CDR2: MNHNY and SVGAGI (reference sequence). V lost 6 bases and J lost 7; bases outside the gene matches: 11. The CDR3 is 15 amino acids. The CDR3 coding sequence is TGTGCCAGCAGAGCAACAGGGGGCGCGTTGAATACGCAGTATTTT. Encoded protein: CASRATGGALNTQYF.

The J gene is TRBJ2-7, the V gene TRBV7-9; possibly TRBD2 for D (6 bases). V was trimmed by 3 bases and J by 0 bases, leaving 9 bases between them. The V gene's germline CDR1 is SEHNR and CDR2 FQNEAQ (reference sequence). The length of the CDR3 is 14 residues. CDR3 DNA sequence: TGTGCCAGCAGCTTTTCGGGAGTCTCCTACGAGCAGTACTTC. Amino acids: CASSFSGVSYEQYF. Full variable domain (outside the CDR3, taken from reference TRBV7-9 and TRBJ2-7): DTGVSQNPRHKITKRGQNVTFRCDPISEHNRLYWYRQTLGQGPEFLTYFQNEAQLEKSRLLSDRFSAERPKGSFSTLEIQRTEQGDSAMYLCASSFSGVSYEQYFGPGTRLTVT.

The V and J genes are TRBV7-3 and TRBJ1-1; D unresolved. Looked up from germline, CDR1 is SGHTA and CDR2 is FQGTGA. The germline V and J ends were trimmed by 0 bases and 1 base, with 6 bases remaining between them. The CDR3 length is 14 residues. In DNA form, the CDR3 reads TGTGCCAGCAGCTTAACTGCAGGGAACACTGAAGCTTTCTTT. Its translation: CASSLTAGNTEAFF.

This chain joins TRBV27 and TRBJ2-7; 8 bases map to TRBD2. The CDR3 loop spans 13 amino acids. Losses at the gene ends were 6 bases for V and 3 bases for J; bases not matched to a gene: 4. CDR1 and CDR2 from the germline V gene are MNHEY and SMNVEV (reference sequence). In DNA form, the CDR3 reads TGTGCCAGCAGGTCGGGGACTAGCTACGAGCAGTACTTC. Translation: CASRSGTSYEQYF.

V is TRBV6-5 and J is TRBJ1-2; no firm D call. The CDR3 has 14 residues. The germline V and J ends were trimmed by 3 bases and 2 bases, with 10 bases remaining between them. The germline gives CDR1 MNHEY, CDR2 SVGAGI. CDR3: CASSYLGENYGYTF. CDR3 in DNA: TGTGCCAGCAGTTATCTCGGGGAAAACTATGGCTACACCTTC.

This chain joins TRBV5-6 and TRBJ1-5; the match to TRBD1 covers 7 bases. CDR3 length: 16 residues. The germline gives CDR1 SGHDT, CDR2 YYEEEE. Trimming removed 0 bases from V and 5 bases from J; junction bases left unmatched: 8. The CDR3 loop reads CASSLARDSLHQPQHF. CDR3 sequence (DNA): TGTGCCAGCAGCTTGGCCCGGGACAGTCTCCATCAGCCCCAGCATTTT.

The CDR3 loop reads CASSLETGYKLYF. The DNA for the CDR3 is TGCGCCAGCAGCTTGGAAACAGGCTATAAACTGTACTTC. J is TRBJ2-4 and V is TRBV5-1; TRBD1 is a possible D gene (5 bases). This CDR3 is 13 amino acids long. The V end lost 0 bases, the J end lost 15 bases, and 16 bases lay between the germline ends. The V gene's germline CDR1 is SGHRS and CDR2 YFSETQ.

The CDR3 region is CASSGGTANSYSNQPQHF. Here the CDR3 DNA reads TGTGCCAGCAGTGGGGGGACAGCCAACTCATATAGCAATCAGCCCCAGCATTTT. The V and J genes are TRBV6-1 and TRBJ1-5, with 7 bases identical to TRBD1. Germline V gene data show CDR1 as MNHNS and CDR2 as SASEGT. J was trimmed by 0 bases and V by 4 bases; bases with no gene match: 12. This CDR3 has 18 residues.

The J gene is TRBJ2-7, the V gene TRBV5-1, with TRBD2 matching 11 bases. The V segment lost 4 bases and the J segment 2 bases; nucleotides outside the gene matches: 5. Germline V gene data show CDR1 as SGHRS and CDR2 as YFSETQ. The CDR3 loop spans 15 amino acids. The CDR3 sequence is CASSPLAGGTYEQYF. CDR3 DNA: TGCGCCAGCAGCCCTCTAGCGGGGGGCACCTACGAGCAGTACTTC.

This clone occurred once. This chain uses TRBV9 with TRBJ2-5; TRBD1 agrees at 11 bases. This CDR3 comprises 15 residues. J lost 5 bases, V lost 0 bases, and 3 bases had no gene match. Per the germline V gene, CDR1 is SGDLS and CDR2 is YYNGEE. The CDR3 spells CASSVGTGGFETQYF. The CDR3 DNA reads TGTGCCAGCAGCGTAGGGACAGGGGGCTTTGAGACCCAGTACTTC.

This chain joins TRBV10-1 and TRBJ2-3; possibly TRBD2 for D (6 bases). The CDR3 spans 15 residues. In germline, CDR1 is WNHNN, CDR2 SYGVQD (reference sequence). The germline V and J ends were trimmed by 0 bases and 2 bases, with 9 bases remaining between them. As DNA, the CDR3 is TGCGCCAGCAGTGAGTCGGAGGGCCACACAGATACGCAGTATTTT. Protein sequence: CASSESEGHTDTQYF.

The rearrangement uses TRBV6-6 and TRBJ2-7, with 9 nucleotides matching TRBD2. Germline V lookup: CDR1 MNHNY, CDR2 SVGAGI (reference sequence). This CDR3 contains 15 residues. Trimming at V came to 2 bases and at J to 3 bases, leaving 5 bases not matched to a gene. Written as DNA, the CDR3 is TGTGCCAGCAGTTACGCTGCGCGGGGGGGCTACGAGCAGTACTTC. Amino acids: CASSYAARGGYEQYF.

The chain uses TRBV6-6 and TRBJ2-1, with TRBD2 matching over 8 bases. The CDR3 is 15 amino acids. The J segment lost 1 base and the V segment lost 6 bases, leaving 5 bases of the junction unmatched. Germline V gives CDR1 MNHNY, CDR2 SVGAGI (reference sequence). The CDR3 coding sequence is TGTGCCAGCAGCCGGGGGGGCCTATCCTACAATGAGCAGTTCTTC. This gives the protein CASSRGGLSYNEQFF.

V gene TRBV5-1 combines with J gene TRBJ1-2; no clear D gene. V was clipped by 3 bases and J by 2 bases, with 17 bases between them. Germline V CDR1 and CDR2: SGHRS, YFSETQ. The CDR3 consists of 16 residues. Here the CDR3 reads CASSYGLGLENYGYTF. The CDR3 DNA is TGCGCCAGCAGCTATGGACTTGGACTTGAGAACTATGGCTACACCTTC.

The chain recombines TRBV13 with TRBJ1-2, with TRBD1 matching 7 bases. Germline CDR1 is PRHDT and CDR2 is FYEKMQ (reference sequence). The CDR3 loop spans 17 amino acids. V shed 4 bases and J 4 bases; nucleotides not matched to a gene: 15. CDR3 DNA: TGTGCCAGCAGCTCATACCGTCAACAGGGGCCTCGCTATGGCTACACCTTC. This encodes CASSSYRQQGPRYGYTF. Using reference TRBV13 and TRBJ1-2 for the parts outside the CDR3, the full variable domain is AAGVIQSPRHLIKEKRETATLKCYPIPRHDTVYWYQQGPGQDPQFLISFYEKMQSDKGSIPDRFSAQQFSDYHSELNMSSLELGDSALYFCASSSYRQQGPRYGYTFGSGTRLTVV.

CDR3 amino acids: CASREQGLRNTEAFF. In nucleotides, the CDR3 is TGTGCCAGCAGAGAGCAGGGGTTACGGAACACTGAAGCTTTCTTT. This sequence joins TRBV2 and TRBJ1-1; weak D call: TRBD1 (6 bases). Germline loops: CDR1 SNHLY, CDR2 FYNNEI. The V end was cut by 6 bases, the J end by 1 base, with 15 bases between. The CDR3 has 15 amino acids.

The chain joins TRBV10-2 to TRBJ1-5; TRBD1 aligns across 8 bases. J was trimmed by 6 bases and V by 6 bases; bases with no gene match: 4. CDR3 length: 13 residues. Germline V gives CDR1 WSHSY, CDR2 SAAADI. Here the CDR3 DNA reads TGCGCCAGCAGGGACAGGGAGTCTCAGCCCCAGCATTTT. It encodes CASRDRESQPQHF.

V is TRBV19 and J is TRBJ2-5, with D perhaps matching TRBD2 (6 bases). Germline V gene sequence: CDR1 LNHDA, CDR2 SQIVND (reference sequence). Trimming took off 8 bases at V and 4 bases at J, with 14 bases between the two ends. The CDR3 has 13 amino acids. For the CDR3, the DNA is TGTGCCAGTTCCGGGGGTGAAGGAGAGACCCAGTACTTC. Its translation: CASSGGEGETQYF.

This sequence joins TRBV6-5 and TRBJ1-1, with 8 bases identical to TRBD1. This CDR3 contains 14 residues. V shed 2 bases and J 3 bases; nucleotides not matched to a gene: 2. CDR1 and CDR2 from the germline V gene are MNHEY and SVGAGI. The CDR3: CASSYHRGDTEAFF. The CDR3 bases are TGTGCCAGCAGTTACCACAGGGGGGACACTGAAGCTTTCTTT.

The chain carries TRBV5-1 and TRBJ1-1; 7 bases agree with TRBD1. V lost 4 bases, J lost 4 bases, and 13 bases stayed unmatched. The CDR3 spans 16 residues. Germline CDR1 reads SGHRS; CDR2 reads YFSETQ. The CDR3 DNA follows: TGCGCCAGCAGCGGTCCGACAGGGTCTTATAGCACTGAAGCTTTCTTT. Protein: CASSGPTGSYSTEAFF.

The CDR3 sequence is CTSSPPGGTGLGYTF. In DNA form, the CDR3 reads TGCACCAGCAGCCCCCCTGGGGGGACAGGGCTCGGCTACACCTTC. This sequence joins TRBV1 and TRBJ1-2; the table's TRBD1 call for D was not verified on the DNA. TRBV1 is shown as a pseudogene. The CDR3 is 15 residues long.

CDR3 in amino acids: CASSTYRGRSYEQYF. CDR3 sequence (DNA): TGTGCCAGCAGCACCTACAGGGGGCGCTCCTACGAGCAGTACTTC. The chain couples TRBV11-2 to TRBJ2-7; TRBD1 aligns across 9 bases. Germline lookup yields CDR1 SGHAT and CDR2 FQNNGV. The CDR3 length is 15 residues. J gave up 0 bases and V 5 bases, and 5 bases lay outside the gene matches. Full variable domain (remainder filled in from reference TRBV11-2 and TRBJ2-7): EAGVAQSPRYKIIEKRQSVAFWCNPISGHATLYWYQQILGQGPKLLIQFQNNGVVDDSQLPKDRFSAERLKGVDSTLKIQPAKLEDSAVYLCASSTYRGRSYEQYFGPGTRLTVT.

The chain combines TRBV11-2 with TRBJ1-4, with D hard to call. The CDR3 contains 15 residues. The germline gives CDR1 SGHAT, CDR2 FQNNGV. Trimming took off 5 bases at V and 0 bases at J, with 10 bases between the two ends. In nucleotides, the CDR3 is TGTGCCAGCAGCCCTCGAGCTGCAACTAATGAAAAACTGTTTTTT. It translates to CASSPRAATNEKLFF.

J is TRBJ2-1 and V is TRBV7-8; D is possibly TRBD2 (6 bases). CDR1 and CDR2 (germline): SGHVS, FQNEAQ. The length of the CDR3 is 13 residues. V was pared by 6 bases and J by 3 bases, with 9 bases between. The CDR3 DNA sequence: TGTGCCAGCAGGAGAGCGGGCTACAATGAGCAGTTCTTC. Protein sequence: CASRRAGYNEQFF.

The V gene is TRBV11-3, the J gene TRBJ1-6; a weak D match, TRBD1 (5 bases). CDR3 length: 13 amino acids. Germline V gives CDR1 SGHNT, CDR2 YENEEA. The V gene lost 5 bases and the J gene lost 9 bases, with 11 bases spanning the gap. The CDR3 bases are TGTGCCAGCAGCCAACTCCAGGGTTCACCCCTCCACTTT. Encoded protein: CASSQLQGSPLHF.

CDR3 coding DNA: TGTGCAGCCATTGGGGGAAGCGGGGGTTCTCGTAGCACAGATACGCAGTATTTT. Translation gives CAAIGGSGGSRSTDTQYF. V and J are TRBV2 and TRBJ2-3; 8 bases agree with TRBD2. CDR1 SNHLY and CDR2 FYNNEI come from the germline V gene. The CDR3 sequence is 18 residues long. The full variable domain, with the rest looked up from reference TRBV2 and TRBJ2-3, is EPEVTQTPSHQVTQMGQEVILRCVPISNHLYFYWYRQILGQKVEFLVSFYNNEISEKSEIFDDQFSVERPDGSNFTLKIRSTKLEDSAMYFCAAIGGSGGSRSTDTQYFGPGTRLTVL.